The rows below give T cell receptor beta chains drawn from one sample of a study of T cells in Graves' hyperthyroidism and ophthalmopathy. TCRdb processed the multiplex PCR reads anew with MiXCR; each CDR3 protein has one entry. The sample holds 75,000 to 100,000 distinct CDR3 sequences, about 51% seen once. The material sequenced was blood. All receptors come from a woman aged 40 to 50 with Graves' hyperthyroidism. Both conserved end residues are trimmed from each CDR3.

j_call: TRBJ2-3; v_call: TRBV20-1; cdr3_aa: RVDSVAGGPDTQY
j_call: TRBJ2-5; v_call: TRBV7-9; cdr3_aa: ASSSTSGTPNQPQY
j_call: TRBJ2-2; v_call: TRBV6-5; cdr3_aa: ARVVDPGELF
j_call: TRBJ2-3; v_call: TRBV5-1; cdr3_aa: ASSPRDSTDTQY
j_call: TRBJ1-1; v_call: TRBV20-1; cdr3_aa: SPLSATNTEAF
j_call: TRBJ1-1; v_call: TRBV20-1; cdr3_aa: SAREGGTEAF
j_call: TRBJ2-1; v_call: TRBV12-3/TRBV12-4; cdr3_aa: ASSLRGNEQF
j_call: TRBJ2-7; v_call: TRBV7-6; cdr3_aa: ASSLTRAYEQY
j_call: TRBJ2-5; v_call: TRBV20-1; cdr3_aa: SAGLAGAETQY
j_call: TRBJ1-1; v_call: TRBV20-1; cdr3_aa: SARPTVTAEAF
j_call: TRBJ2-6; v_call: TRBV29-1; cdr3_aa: SVEADRATEA
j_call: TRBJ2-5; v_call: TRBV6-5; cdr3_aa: ASSDQQGAGETQY
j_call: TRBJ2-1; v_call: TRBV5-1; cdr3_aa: ASSLASRGSYNEQF
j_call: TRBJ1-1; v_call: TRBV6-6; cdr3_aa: ASSYGMGGSTEAF
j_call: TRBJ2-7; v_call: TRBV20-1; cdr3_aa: SAKGGGEQY
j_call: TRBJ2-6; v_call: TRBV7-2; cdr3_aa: ASSLAGAGTEA
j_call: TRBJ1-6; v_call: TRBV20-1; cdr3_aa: SALQGSSYNSPLH
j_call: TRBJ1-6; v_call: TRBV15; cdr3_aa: ATSRPGWVNSPLH
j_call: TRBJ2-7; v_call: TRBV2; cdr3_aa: ASWGAEGGLY
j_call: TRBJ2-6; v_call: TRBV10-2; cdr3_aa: ASSEEGANVLT
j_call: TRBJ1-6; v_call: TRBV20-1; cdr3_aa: SATSSESYNSPLH
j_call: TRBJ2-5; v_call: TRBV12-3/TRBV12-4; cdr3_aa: ASRPAGRKTQN
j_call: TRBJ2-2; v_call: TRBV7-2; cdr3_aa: ASSGQGLTGELF
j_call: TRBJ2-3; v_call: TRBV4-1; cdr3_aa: ASSQSSGRATDTQY
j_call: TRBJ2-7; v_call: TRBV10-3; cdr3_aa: AIAGQGAAEQY
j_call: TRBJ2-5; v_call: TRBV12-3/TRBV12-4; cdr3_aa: ASSPPATGGETQY